One sample yielded the 25 T cell receptor beta chains listed below, sequenced in a study of blood T cell repertoires in COVID-19. Sequenced by immunoSEQ multiplex PCR; TCRdb stores in-frame clones only, minus some. The sample includes approximately 300,000 clones, about 89% of them seen just once. Sample: peripheral blood. These receptor sequences come from a man aged 35 to 55 with acute or convalescent COVID-19.

The chain's CDR3 is CASRLRGGPQHF. The CDR3 nucleotides are TGTGCCAGCAGACTCAGGGGCGGGCCCCAGCATTTT. The J gene is TRBJ1-5, the V gene TRBV12-3 or TRBV12-4; D perhaps matches TRBD1 (6 bases). Trimming removed 6 bases from V and 9 bases from J, with 12 bases in between. The CDR3 is 12 residues long.

The chain couples TRBV5-1 to TRBJ2-3; the match to TRBD2 covers 11 bases. The CDR3 has 18 amino acids. Germline V gene data show CDR1 as SGHRS and CDR2 as YFSETQ. V lost 0 bases and J lost 1; bases outside the gene matches: 7. DNA for the CDR3: TGCGCCAGCAGCTTGGGTAGCGGGGGGGCCGCTGGCACAGATACGCAGTATTTT. Translated: CASSLGSGGAAGTDTQYF.

This clone was observed a single time. V is TRBV24-1 and J is TRBJ2-3; D might be TRBD2 (7 bases). The ends were cut back, 0 bases at V and 3 bases at J, with 24 bases in the middle. Germline CDR1 reads KGHDR; CDR2 reads SFDVKD. The CDR3 is 20 residues long. CDR3 protein: CATSDLRSGIVGGRTDTQYF. CDR3 nucleotides: TGTGCCACCAGTGATTTGCGGTCGGGCATAGTCGGGGGGCGGACAGATACGCAGTATTTT.

As concerns this clone: The sample carries other DNA sequences with the same CDR3. The chain is built from TRBV5-1 and TRBJ1-5; a weak D match, TRBD1 (6 bases). The CDR3 loop spans 14 amino acids. Germline V gene lookup returns CDR1 SGHRS and CDR2 YFSETQ. The germline V and J ends were trimmed by 0 bases and 7 bases, with 11 bases remaining between them. The DNA of the CDR3 is TGCGCCAGCAGCTTGGAGGGGGGGGAACAGCCCCAGCATTTT. Protein: CASSLEGGEQPQHF.

V usage is TRBV14 and J usage is TRBJ2-7; 7 bases fit TRBD1. The CDR3 contains 14 residues. Germline V gene data show CDR1 as SGHDN and CDR2 as FVKESK. The V gene end was trimmed by 5 bases and the J gene end by 2 bases; junction bases not matched to a gene: 6. CDR3 residues: CASSANTGAYEQYF. The CDR3 coding sequence is TGTGCCAGCAGCGCAAATACAGGGGCCTACGAGCAGTACTTC.

Here the CDR3 reads CASSLTYGSGNTIYF. For the CDR3, the DNA is TGTGCCAGCAGCTTAACGTACGGGTCGGGAAACACCATATATTTT. The chain joins TRBV7-3 to TRBJ1-3; D gene unclear. V lost 0 bases to trimming and J lost 4 bases, with 10 bases between them. The length of the CDR3 is 15 residues. Germline CDR1 reads SGHTA; CDR2 reads FQGTGA.

The chain has TRBV3-1 (or the pseudogene TRBV3-2) and TRBJ1-6, with TRBD1 as a possible D gene (6 bases). The CDR3 consists of 14 residues. CDR1 and CDR2 (germline): LGHDT, YNNKEL (reference sequence). V was shortened by 5 bases and J by 8 bases, with 13 bases between the two germline ends. CDR3: CASSVRGLDSPLHF. DNA for the CDR3: TGTGCCAGCAGCGTCAGGGGTCTGGATTCACCCCTCCACTTT.

The chain carries TRBV9 and TRBJ1-6; D is undetermined. Germline CDR1 SGDLS, CDR2 YYNGEE. V gave up 4 bases and J gave up 0 bases, with 11 bases separating them. This CDR3 region has 16 residues. The CDR3 DNA follows: TGTGCCAGCAGCCAAGCGGTGGGCTCCTATAATTCACCCCTCCACTTT. Its protein product is CASSQAVGSYNSPLHF.

V is TRBV11-3 and J is TRBJ2-1, with TRBD2 matching over 8 bases. Germline CDR1 SGHNT, CDR2 YENEEA. Trimming cost V 5 bases and J 5 bases; bases outside gene matches: 2. CDR3 length: 13 amino acids. CDR3 nucleotide sequence: TGTGCCAGCAGCCCGGGGGGGCACAATGAGCAGTTCTTC. Translation gives CASSPGGHNEQFF.

The chain links TRBV30 to TRBJ1-5; D not certain. CDR1 is GTSNPN and CDR2 is SVGIG in the germline V gene (reference sequence). The CDR3 totals 14 residues. Trimming took 0 bases from V and 3 from J, leaving 9 bases between them. The CDR3 DNA is TGTGCCTGGAGTGTAGACATAAACAATCAGCCCCAGCATTTT. As protein: CAWSVDINNQPQHF.

The rearrangement uses TRBV30 and TRBJ2-1; maybe TRBD2 (6 bases). Germline V lookup: CDR1 GTSNPN, CDR2 SVGIG (reference sequence). Trimming shortened V by 3 bases and J by 16 bases, and 22 bases separated the two germline ends. The CDR3 is 13 residues long. Here the CDR3 DNA reads TGTGCCTGGAGGGCTCACGAGTGGGGGGTTAATTTCTTC. Its translation: CAWRAHEWGVNFF.

A note on this clone: Other nucleotide sequences from this sample produce the same CDR3. The CDR3 nucleotides are TGCGCCAGCAGCTTTTTAGCGGGGGCCAACACCGGGGAGCTGTTTTTT. It codes for CASSFLAGANTGELFF. The V call is TRBV5-1, the J call TRBJ2-2; 9 bases are shared with TRBD2. Germline V CDR1 and CDR2: SGHRS, YFSETQ. V trimming: 2 bases; J trimming: 2 bases; junction bases outside the gene matches: 4. The length of the CDR3 is 16 residues.

The chain employs TRBV15 and TRBJ2-7, with D hard to call. The CDR3 covers 15 residues. V lost 0 bases and J 5 bases, leaving 14 bases between the germline ends. Germline V gene sequence: CDR1 LNHNV, CDR2 YYDKDF (reference sequence). In DNA, the CDR3 is TGTGCCACCAGCAGAGATGAGAACGCGATCCACGAGCAGTACTTC. Translation: CATSRDENAIHEQYF.

V is TRBV10-2 and J is TRBJ1-1; D gene uncertain. This CDR3 is 12 amino acids long. Trimming took off 2 bases at V and 5 bases at J, with 6 bases between the two ends. The germline V gene has CDR1 WSHSY and CDR2 SAAADI. The CDR3 sequence: CASSEIRTEAFF. The CDR3 region has the DNA TGCGCCAGCAGTGAGATCAGGACTGAAGCTTTCTTT.

The rearrangement uses TRBV4-2 and TRBJ2-1; the match to TRBD2 covers 13 bases. J was trimmed by 9 bases and V by 4 bases; bases with no gene match: 12. The CDR3 runs 17 residues. Germline-derived CDR1 and CDR2 are LGHNA and YNFKEQ. CDR3 loop: CASSRGPTSGGALEQFF. The DNA for the CDR3 is TGTGCCAGCAGCCGGGGCCCTACTAGCGGGGGGGCCCTTGAGCAGTTCTTC.

This chain uses TRBV19 with TRBJ1-5; the match to TRBD1 covers 9 bases. The junction had 15 bases not matched to a gene; V was cut back by 8 bases and J by 7 bases. The CDR3 totals 16 residues. The germline gives CDR1 LNHDA, CDR2 SQIVND (reference sequence). The chain's CDR3 is CASGEELTGGRQPQHF. As DNA, the CDR3 is TGTGCCAGTGGAGAAGAGTTAACAGGGGGCAGGCAGCCCCAGCATTTT.

The genes are TRBV5-4 and TRBJ1-1; TRBD1 aligns across 8 bases. The CDR3 is 13 amino acids. Losses at the gene ends were 3 bases for V and 5 bases for J; bases not matched to a gene: 3. Germline values: CDR1 SGHNT, CDR2 YYREEE (reference sequence). DNA of the CDR3: TGTGCCAGCAGCTCAACAGGGGGGACTGAAGCTTTCTTT. Translating it yields CASSSTGGTEAFF.

This sequence joins TRBV9 and TRBJ1-1, with 8 bases identical to TRBD1. The CDR3 sequence is 15 residues long. Germline values: CDR1 SGDLS, CDR2 YYNGEE. V shed 3 bases and J 0 bases; nucleotides not matched to a gene: 4. CDR3: CASSGRQGMNTEAFF. CDR3 DNA: TGTGCCAGCAGCGGGAGACAGGGGATGAACACTGAAGCTTTCTTT.

This clone was observed once. The rearrangement uses TRBV7-9 and TRBJ1-3, with 7 bases fitting TRBD1. The J segment lost 7 bases and the V segment lost 3 bases, leaving 6 bases of the junction unmatched. The germline V gene encodes CDR1 SEHNR and CDR2 FQNEAQ (reference sequence). This CDR3 is 14 amino acids long. In nucleotides, the CDR3 is TGTGCCAGCAGCTTGGACAGGAGGAGGAACACCATATATTTT. It codes for CASSLDRRRNTIYF.

The rearrangement links TRBV7-2 to TRBJ1-2, with D tentatively TRBD1 (5 bases). Germline V gene lookup returns CDR1 SGHTA and CDR2 FQGNSA. The germline V and J ends were trimmed by 4 bases and 2 bases, with 11 bases remaining between them. The CDR3 runs to 14 residues. CDR3 sequence reads: CASSWGLVNYGYTF. DNA of the CDR3: TGTGCCAGCAGCTGGGGACTTGTAAACTATGGCTACACCTTC.

V and J are TRBV30 and TRBJ1-2, with 9 positions matching TRBD1. The CDR3 contains 16 residues. The ends lost 1 base at V and 2 bases at J; junction bases unmatched: 8. Germline CDR1 GTSNPN, CDR2 SVGIG (reference sequence). As DNA, the CDR3 is TGTGCCTGGAGTGGAGACAGGGGGTTTAGGAACTATGGCTACACCTTC. It specifies CAWSGDRGFRNYGYTF.

This clone occurred once. The chain joins TRBV5-1 to TRBJ2-3; D may be TRBD2 (6 bases). Trimming left V 5 bases short and J 2 bases short, with 9 bases between. Germline-derived CDR1 and CDR2 are SGHRS and YFSETQ. The CDR3 totals 13 residues. The CDR3 sequence: CASRTSSTDTQYF. The CDR3 nucleotides are TGCGCCAGCAGGACTAGTTCCACAGATACGCAGTATTTT.

The rearrangement links TRBV10-3 to TRBJ1-2; TRBD1 might be the D (6 bases). V was clipped by 0 bases and J by 8 bases, with 19 bases between them. There are 16 residues in the CDR3. Germline loops: CDR1 ENHRY, CDR2 SYGVKD. The CDR3 spells CAISESTSRGGDGYTF. The CDR3 bases are TGTGCCATCAGTGAGTCGACTTCCCGGGGGGGCGACGGCTACACCTTC.

The chain is built from TRBV5-1 and TRBJ1-4; TRBD1 aligns across 8 bases. The CDR3 has 16 residues. Trimming removed 0 bases from V and 10 bases from J; junction bases left unmatched: 11. Germline CDR1 SGHRS, CDR2 YFSETQ. The CDR3 bases are TGCGCCAGCAGCTTGGCTGTCGGACAGGGTCAGGGAAAACTGTTTTTT. Its translation is CASSLAVGQGQGKLFF.

This chain links TRBV5-1 with TRBJ1-4, with 7 nucleotides matching TRBD1. The V gene's germline CDR1 is SGHRS and CDR2 YFSETQ. V lost 2 bases to trimming and J lost 0 bases; unmatched junction nucleotides: 4. This CDR3 is 16 amino acids long. The CDR3 nucleotides read TGCGCCAGCAGCTTTGGGACAGTTGCAACTAATGAAAAACTGTTTTTT. This translates into CASSFGTVATNEKLFF.